The clone carrying this T cell receptor (beta chain) was counted ten times or more. Its antigen is unidentified. V was trimmed by 7 bases and J by 0 bases, leaving 13 bases between them. There are 15 residues in the CDR3. From the 5' RACE reads, TCRdb called clonotypes with MiXCR, one entry per CDR3 protein. The table records hundreds of thousands of distinct CDR3 sequences, more than 8.5% of them present only once. The sample belongs to a study of T cells after yellow fever vaccination. Study-wide results and caveats: Post-booster repertoires contained most primary-vaccination clones again (roughly 95% CD4, around 89% CD8).

The sequencing used PBMCs, collected on the day of the first yellow fever vaccination. The chain couples TRBV12-3 or TRBV12-4 to TRBJ2-1; the D gene is possibly TRBD2 (5 bases). This TCR was recovered from a man in his late teens or twenties who received the YFV17D yellow fever vaccine. The CDR3 bases are TGTGCCAGCAACCCCCATGAGGGCTCCTACAATGAGCAGTTCTTC. Protein sequence: CASNPHEGSYNEQFF.